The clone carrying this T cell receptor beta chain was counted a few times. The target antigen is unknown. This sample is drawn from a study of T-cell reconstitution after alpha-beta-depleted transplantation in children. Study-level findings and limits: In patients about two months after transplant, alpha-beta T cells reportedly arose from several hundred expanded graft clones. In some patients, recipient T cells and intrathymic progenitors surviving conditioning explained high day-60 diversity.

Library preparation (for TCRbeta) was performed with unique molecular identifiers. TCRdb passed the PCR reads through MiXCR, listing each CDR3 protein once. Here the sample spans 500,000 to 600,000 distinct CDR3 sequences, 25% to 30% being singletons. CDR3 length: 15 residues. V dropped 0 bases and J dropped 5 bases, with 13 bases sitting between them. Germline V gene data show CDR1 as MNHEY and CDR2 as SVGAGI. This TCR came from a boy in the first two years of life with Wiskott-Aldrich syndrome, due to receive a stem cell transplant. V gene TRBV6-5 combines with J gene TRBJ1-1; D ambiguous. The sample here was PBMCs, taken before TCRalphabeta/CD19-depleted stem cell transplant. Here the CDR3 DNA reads TGTGCCAGCAGTTACTCGCGGACGGGAGGAACTGAAGCTTTCTTT. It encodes CASSYSRTGGTEAFF.